Shown below are 12 T cell receptor beta chains from a single sample sequenced in a study of shared clonotypes between healthy human individuals. Sequenced by immunoSEQ multiplex PCR; TCRdb stores in-frame clones only, minus some. This sample has millions of clones, with more than 80% found just once. Sample: naive CD4+ T cells sorted from blood. Subset: CD45RA+ positively selected. Every receptor here comes from a man aged 18-30 years in good health.

This rearrangement joins TRBV2 to TRBJ1-2, with D uncertain. This CDR3 comprises 11 residues. Germline V gives CDR1 SNHLY, CDR2 FYNNEI. V was shortened by 8 bases and J by 7 bases, with 11 bases between the two germline ends. This CDR3 is CASGPLSGYTF. The CDR3 DNA follows: TGTGCCAGCGGTCCCCTAAGTGGCTACACCTTC.

The gene calls are TRBV19 and TRBJ2-5; 8 nucleotides line up with TRBD2. Germline V CDR1 and CDR2: LNHDA, SQIVND (reference sequence). The CDR3 loop spans 14 amino acids. V lost 1 base, J lost 7 bases, and 5 bases stayed unmatched. The CDR3 reads CASSIGSGSGTQYF. The CDR3 coding sequence is TGTGCCAGTAGTATAGGAAGCGGGAGCGGGACCCAGTACTTC.

J is TRBJ1-1 and V is TRBV30, with TRBD1 matching over 11 bases. V lost 1 base to trimming and J lost 11 bases; unmatched junction nucleotides: 9. Looked up from germline, CDR1 is GTSNPN and CDR2 is SVGIG (reference sequence). This CDR3 comprises 14 residues. CDR3 region: CAWSAGTGGVLAFF. The CDR3 DNA sequence: TGTGCCTGGAGTGCCGGGACAGGGGGTGTGTTGGCTTTCTTT.

This chain connects TRBV28 to TRBJ1-6, with 11 bases identical to TRBD1. The V gene end was trimmed by 5 bases and the J gene end by 10 bases; junction bases not matched to a gene: 10. Germline values: CDR1 MDHEN, CDR2 SYDVKM. CDR3 size: 16 residues. CDR3 protein: CASSPSPDRGRSPLHF. The CDR3 DNA is TGTGCCAGCAGTCCCTCCCCGGACAGGGGGCGATCACCCCTCCACTTT.

The V and J genes are TRBV2 and TRBJ1-4; D possibly corresponds to TRBD1 (6 bases). V was pared by 0 bases and J by 5 bases, with 10 bases between. The CDR3 runs to 15 residues. CDR1 and CDR2 from the germline V gene are SNHLY and FYNNEI. CDR3 amino acids: CASSEAGRGNEKLFF. The CDR3 bases are TGTGCCAGCAGTGAAGCGGGGAGGGGGAATGAAAAACTGTTTTTT.

This chain links TRBV5-4 with TRBJ1-6; D possibly corresponds to TRBD1 (5 bases). Germline CDR1 SGHNT, CDR2 YYREEE (reference sequence). CDR3 length equals 16 residues. Between the trimmed V and J ends, which lost 0 bases and 6 bases, there was a span of 13 bases. CDR3 in amino acids: CASSLDGGRGNSPLHF. In nucleotides, the CDR3 is TGTGCCAGCAGCTTGGACGGGGGAAGAGGTAATTCACCCCTCCACTTT.

This clone appeared a single time. The J gene is TRBJ1-2, the V gene TRBV7-2; TRBD1 might be the D (6 bases). Trimming removed 5 bases at V and 4 bases at J, with 17 bases between. There are 15 residues in the CDR3. Germline V gene data show CDR1 as SGHTA and CDR2 as FQGNSA. The DNA for the CDR3 is TGTGCCAGCAGCAGAACCCGGGACATGCCCTATGGCTACACCTTC. This translates into CASSRTRDMPYGYTF.

This chain connects TRBV9 to TRBJ1-6; TRBD1 might be the D (5 bases). Germline loops: CDR1 SGDLS, CDR2 YYNGEE. Trimming pared 3 bases from V and 7 bases from J, leaving 11 bases between. The CDR3 is 14 residues long. In DNA form, the CDR3 reads TGTGCCAGCAGCGCCAGGGAGAGGAATTCACCCCTCCACTTT. As protein: CASSARERNSPLHF.

The chain carries TRBV10-2 and TRBJ1-2, with TRBD1 as a possible D gene (5 bases). Trimming cost V 0 bases and J 6 bases, with 20 bases left between them. CDR1 is WSHSY, CDR2 SAAADI, per germline. This CDR3 has 17 residues. CDR3 protein: CASSESGTGGILNGYTF. CDR3 DNA: TGCGCCAGCAGTGAGTCAGGGACGGGGGGAATTCTCAATGGCTACACCTTC.

About this clone itself: Other nucleotide sequences in the sample specify the same CDR3. The chain employs TRBV10-3 and TRBJ2-5, with 7 nucleotides matching TRBD2. This CDR3 comprises 15 residues. CDR1 and CDR2 from the germline V gene are ENHRY and SYGVKD. V dropped 0 bases and J dropped 4; count of bases not matched to a gene: 5. CDR3 in DNA: TGTGCCATCAGTGAGTCGAGGGGAGGGAGAGAGACCCAGTACTTC. This gives the protein CAISESRGGRETQYF.

The chain carries TRBV18 and TRBJ2-5, with 9 bases identical to TRBD2. The CDR3 covers 16 residues. Germline V CDR1 and CDR2: KGHSH, LQKENI. The V gene end was trimmed by 3 bases and the J gene end by 1 base; junction bases not matched to a gene: 6. CDR3 loop: CASSPNLAGLQETQYF. CDR3 in DNA: TGTGCCAGCTCACCCAACCTAGCGGGGCTCCAAGAGACCCAGTACTTC. The complete variable domain, with remaining parts taken from reference TRBV18 and TRBJ2-5, reads NAGVMQNPRHLVRRRGQEARLRCSPMKGHSHVYWYRQLPEEGLKFMVYLQKENIIDESGMPKERFSAEFPKEGPSILRIQQVVRGDSAAYFCASSPNLAGLQETQYFGPGTRLLVL.

This chain connects TRBV27 to TRBJ2-1; no reliable D call. In germline, CDR1 is MNHEY, CDR2 SMNVEV (reference sequence). The CDR3 runs 12 residues. Trimming cost V 4 bases and J 2 bases, with 3 bases left between them. In nucleotides, the CDR3 is TGTGCCAGCAGTTCTACCTACAATGAGCAGTTCTTC. Protein product: CASSSTYNEQFF.